A selection of T cell receptor beta chains follows, all from one sample in a study of T cells expressing NK-cell markers. One entry per CDR3 protein, without DNA, is what TCRdb gives after re-calling the 5' RACE reads. The sample includes 350,000 to 400,000 distinct CDR3 sequences. Sequences were obtained from blood T cells: a sorted CD56 or NKG2C T cell subset, CD4+ or CD8+ T cells, or bulk PBMC T cells (not recorded which). These receptors were obtained from a woman in her fifties or sixties in good health. Each CDR3 is given with its conserved first and last residue.

j_call: TRBJ1-1; v_call: TRBV6-5; cdr3_aa: CASSYSGANTEAFF
j_call: TRBJ2-3; v_call: TRBV7-8; cdr3_aa: CASSSIPREVTQYF
j_call: TRBJ2-5; v_call: TRBV14; cdr3_aa: CASSQVSQVQYQETQYF
j_call: TRBJ2-6; v_call: TRBV11-2; cdr3_aa: CASRSLQESGANVLTF
j_call: TRBJ2-3; v_call: TRBV14; cdr3_aa: CASSLRTALAGPTDTQYF
j_call: TRBJ2-1; v_call: TRBV4-1; cdr3_aa: CASSQYTTGLVYNEQFF
j_call: TRBJ2-1; v_call: TRBV30; cdr3_aa: CAWSGALGPSYNEQFF
j_call: TRBJ1-1; v_call: TRBV20-1; cdr3_aa: CSAIRTGGTEAFF
j_call: TRBJ2-7; v_call: TRBV5-5; cdr3_aa: CASSITGSEQYF
j_call: TRBJ2-2; v_call: TRBV5-6; cdr3_aa: CASSTGTPGTGELFF